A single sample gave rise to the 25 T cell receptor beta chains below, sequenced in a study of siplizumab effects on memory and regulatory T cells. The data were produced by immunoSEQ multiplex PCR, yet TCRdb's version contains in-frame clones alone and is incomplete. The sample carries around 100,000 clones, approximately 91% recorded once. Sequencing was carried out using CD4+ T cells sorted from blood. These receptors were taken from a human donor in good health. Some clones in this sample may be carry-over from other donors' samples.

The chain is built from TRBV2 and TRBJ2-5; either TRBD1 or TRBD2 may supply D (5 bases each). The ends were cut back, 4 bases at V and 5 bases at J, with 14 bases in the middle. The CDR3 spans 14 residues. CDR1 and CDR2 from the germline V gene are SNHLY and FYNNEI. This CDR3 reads CASSVQGRWETQYF. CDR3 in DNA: TGTGCCAGCAGTGTGCAGGGACGCTGGGAGACCCAGTACTTC.

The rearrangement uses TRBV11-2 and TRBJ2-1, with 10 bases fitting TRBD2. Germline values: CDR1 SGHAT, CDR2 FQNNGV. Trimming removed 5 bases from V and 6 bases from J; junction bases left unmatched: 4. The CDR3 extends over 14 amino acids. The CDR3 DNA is TGTGCCAGCAGCCCTCGGACTAGCGGCAATGAGCAGTTCTTC. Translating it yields CASSPRTSGNEQFF. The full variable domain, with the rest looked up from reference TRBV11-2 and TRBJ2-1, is EAGVAQSPRYKIIEKRQSVAFWCNPISGHATLYWYQQILGQGPKLLIQFQNNGVVDDSQLPKDRFSAERLKGVDSTLKIQPAKLEDSAVYLCASSPRTSGNEQFFGPGTRLTVL.

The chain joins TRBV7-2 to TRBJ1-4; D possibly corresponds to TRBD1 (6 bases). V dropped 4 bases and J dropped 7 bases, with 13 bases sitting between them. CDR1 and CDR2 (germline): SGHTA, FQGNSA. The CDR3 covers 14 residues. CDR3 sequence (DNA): TGTGCCAGCAGCTCCCAGGGGCGTGGTGAAAAACTGTTTTTT. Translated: CASSSQGRGEKLFF.

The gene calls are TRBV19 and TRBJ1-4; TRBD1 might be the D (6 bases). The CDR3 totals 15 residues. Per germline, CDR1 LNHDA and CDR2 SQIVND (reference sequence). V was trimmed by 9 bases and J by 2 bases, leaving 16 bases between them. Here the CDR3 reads CASAKGGATNEKLFF. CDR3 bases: TGTGCCAGCGCCAAGGGGGGGGCGACTAATGAAAAACTGTTTTTT.

The CDR3 DNA reads TGTGCCAGCAGCTTACAGCCAGGGATGTTTTACGAGCAGTACTTC. Its protein product is CASSLQPGMFYEQYF. This rearrangement joins TRBV11-1 to TRBJ2-7, with D possibly TRBD1 on 5 matching bases. Germline V gives CDR1 SGHAT, CDR2 FQDESV (reference sequence). V was shortened by 2 bases and J by 4 bases, with 15 bases between the two germline ends. This CDR3 has 15 amino acids.

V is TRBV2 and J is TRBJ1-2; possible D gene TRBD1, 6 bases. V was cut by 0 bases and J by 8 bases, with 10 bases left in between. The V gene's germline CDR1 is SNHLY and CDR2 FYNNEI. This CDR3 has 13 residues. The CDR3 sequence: CASSEATGRGYTF. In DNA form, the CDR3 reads TGTGCCAGCAGTGAAGCGACAGGAAGGGGCTACACCTTC.

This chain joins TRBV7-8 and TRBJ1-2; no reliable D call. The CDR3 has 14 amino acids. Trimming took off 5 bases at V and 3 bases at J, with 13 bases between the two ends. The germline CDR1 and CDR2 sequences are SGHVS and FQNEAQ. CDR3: CASSRAGSHYGYTF. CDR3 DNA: TGTGCCAGCAGCCGGGCCGGGTCCCACTATGGCTACACCTTC.

CDR3 nucleotides: TGTGCCAGCAGCCCCGCGCGGACCATGTCTGAAGCTTTCTTT. Its protein product is CASSPARTMSEAFF. The chain carries TRBV27 and TRBJ1-1, with no clear D. The CDR3 totals 14 residues. V was clipped by 6 bases and J by 6 bases, with 17 bases between them. Germline CDR1 and CDR2: MNHEY and SMNVEV (reference sequence).

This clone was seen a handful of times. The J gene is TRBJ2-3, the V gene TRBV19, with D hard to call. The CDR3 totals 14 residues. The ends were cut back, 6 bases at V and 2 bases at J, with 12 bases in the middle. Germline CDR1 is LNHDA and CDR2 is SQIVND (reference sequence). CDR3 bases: TGTGCCAGTAGACGTGGCTCATACACAGATACGCAGTATTTT. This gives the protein CASRRGSYTDTQYF.

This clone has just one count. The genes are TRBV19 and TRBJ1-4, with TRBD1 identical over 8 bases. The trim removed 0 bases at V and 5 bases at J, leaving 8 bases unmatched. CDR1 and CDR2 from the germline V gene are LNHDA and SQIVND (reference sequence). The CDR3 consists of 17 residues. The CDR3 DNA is TGTGCCAGTAGTATAGATCTTTTGAACAGGGGGAATGAAAAACTGTTTTTT. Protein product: CASSIDLLNRGNEKLFF.

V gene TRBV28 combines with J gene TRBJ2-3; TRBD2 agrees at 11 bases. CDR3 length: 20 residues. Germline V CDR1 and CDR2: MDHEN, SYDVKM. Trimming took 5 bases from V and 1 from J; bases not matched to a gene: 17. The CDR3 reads CASSPIRMTSGITGTDTQYF. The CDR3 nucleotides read TGTGCCAGCAGTCCTATCCGCATGACTAGCGGGATTACGGGCACAGATACGCAGTATTTT.

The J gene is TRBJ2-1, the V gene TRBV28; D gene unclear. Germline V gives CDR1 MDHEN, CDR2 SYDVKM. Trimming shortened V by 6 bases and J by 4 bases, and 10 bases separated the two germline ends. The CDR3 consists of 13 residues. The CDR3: CASRLGLYNEQFF. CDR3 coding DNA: TGTGCCAGCAGGCTAGGGCTATACAATGAGCAGTTCTTC. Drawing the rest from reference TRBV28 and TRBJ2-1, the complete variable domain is DVKVTQSSRYLVKRTGEKVFLECVQDMDHENMFWYRQDPGLGLRLIYFSYDVKMKEKGDIPEGYSVSREKKERFSLILESASTNQTSMYLCASRLGLYNEQFFGPGTRLTVL.

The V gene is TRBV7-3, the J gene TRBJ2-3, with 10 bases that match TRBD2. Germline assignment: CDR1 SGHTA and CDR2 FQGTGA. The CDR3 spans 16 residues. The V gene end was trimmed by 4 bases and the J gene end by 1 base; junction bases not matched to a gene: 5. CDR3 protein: CASSSGLAEGTDTQYF. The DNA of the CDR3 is TGTGCCAGCAGCTCCGGACTAGCGGAGGGCACAGATACGCAGTATTTT.

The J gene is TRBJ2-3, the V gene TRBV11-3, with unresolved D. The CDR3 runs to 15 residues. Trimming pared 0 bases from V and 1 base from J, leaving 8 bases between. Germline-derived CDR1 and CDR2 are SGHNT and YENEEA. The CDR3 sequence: CASSLDGLGTDTQYF. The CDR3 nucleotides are TGTGCCAGCAGCTTAGATGGGCTCGGCACAGATACGCAGTATTTT.

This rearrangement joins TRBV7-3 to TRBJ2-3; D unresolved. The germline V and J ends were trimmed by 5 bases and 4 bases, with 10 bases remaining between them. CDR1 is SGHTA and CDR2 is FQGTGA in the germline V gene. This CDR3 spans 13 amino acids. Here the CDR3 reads CASSLKSSDTQYF. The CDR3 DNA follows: TGTGCCAGCAGCCTCAAGTCATCAGATACGCAGTATTTT.

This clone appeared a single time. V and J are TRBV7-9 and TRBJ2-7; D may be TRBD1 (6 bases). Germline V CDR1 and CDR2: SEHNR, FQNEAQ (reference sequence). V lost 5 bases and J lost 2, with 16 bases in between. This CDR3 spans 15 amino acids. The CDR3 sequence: CASSPQQGITYEQYF. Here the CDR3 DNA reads TGTGCCAGCAGCCCTCAACAGGGAATCACCTACGAGCAGTACTTC.

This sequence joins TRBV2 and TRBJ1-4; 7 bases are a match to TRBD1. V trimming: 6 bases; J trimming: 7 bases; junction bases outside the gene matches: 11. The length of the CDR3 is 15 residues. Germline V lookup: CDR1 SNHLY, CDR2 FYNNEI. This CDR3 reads CASSVSGTAREKLFF. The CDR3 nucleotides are TGTGCCAGCAGCGTATCGGGGACAGCTCGTGAAAAACTGTTTTTT.

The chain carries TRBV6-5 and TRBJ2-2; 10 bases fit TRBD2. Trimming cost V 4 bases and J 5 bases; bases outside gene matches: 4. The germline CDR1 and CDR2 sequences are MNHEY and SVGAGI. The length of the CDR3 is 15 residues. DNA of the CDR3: TGTGCCAGCAGTTCCCTAGCGGGAGAGACCGGGGAGCTGTTTTTT. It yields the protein CASSSLAGETGELFF.

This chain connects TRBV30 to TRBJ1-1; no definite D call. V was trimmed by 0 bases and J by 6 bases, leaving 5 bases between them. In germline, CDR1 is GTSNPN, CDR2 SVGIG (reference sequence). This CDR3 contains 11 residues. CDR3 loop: CAWSVSSEAFF. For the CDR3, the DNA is TGTGCCTGGAGTGTATCCTCTGAAGCTTTCTTT.

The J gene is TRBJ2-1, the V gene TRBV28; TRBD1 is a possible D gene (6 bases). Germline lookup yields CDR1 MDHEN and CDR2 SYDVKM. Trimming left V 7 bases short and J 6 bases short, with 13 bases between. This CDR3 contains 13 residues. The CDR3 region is CASNNRAGNEQFF. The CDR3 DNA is TGTGCCAGCAATAACAGGGCAGGCAATGAGCAGTTCTTC.

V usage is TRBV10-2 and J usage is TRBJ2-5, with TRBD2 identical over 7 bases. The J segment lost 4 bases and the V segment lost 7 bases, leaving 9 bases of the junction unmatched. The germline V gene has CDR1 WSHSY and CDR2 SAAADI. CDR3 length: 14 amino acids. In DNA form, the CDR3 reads TGCGCCAGCATAGGTACTAGCGCTCTAGAGACCCAGTACTTC. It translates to CASIGTSALETQYF.

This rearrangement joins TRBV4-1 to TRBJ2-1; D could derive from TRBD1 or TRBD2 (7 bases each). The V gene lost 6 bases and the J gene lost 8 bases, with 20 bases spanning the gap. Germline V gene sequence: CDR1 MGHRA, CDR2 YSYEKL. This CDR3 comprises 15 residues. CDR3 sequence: CASSQGGSLRDEQFF. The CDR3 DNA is TGCGCCAGCAGTCAGGGGGGGTCCTTAAGGGATGAGCAGTTCTTC.

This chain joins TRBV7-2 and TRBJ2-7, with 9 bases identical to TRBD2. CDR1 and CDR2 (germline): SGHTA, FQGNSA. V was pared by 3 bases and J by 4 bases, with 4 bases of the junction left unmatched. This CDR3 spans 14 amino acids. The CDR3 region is CASSFLAGVYEQYF. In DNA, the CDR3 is TGTGCCAGCAGCTTTTTAGCGGGAGTGTACGAGCAGTACTTC. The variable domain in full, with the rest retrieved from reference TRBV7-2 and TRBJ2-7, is GAGVSQSPSNKVTEKGKDVELRCDPISGHTALYWYRQSLGQGLEFLIYFQGNSAPDKSGLPSDRFSAERTGGSVSTLTIQRTQQEDSAVYLCASSFLAGVYEQYFGPGTRLTVT.

CDR3 in amino acids: CASSQDWGHSTGELFF. CDR3 bases: TGCGCCAGCAGCCAAGATTGGGGACACTCGACCGGGGAGCTGTTTTTT. The chain carries TRBV4-1 and TRBJ2-2; TRBD1 might be the D (6 bases). Trimming removed 0 bases at V and 5 bases at J, with 13 bases between. The germline V gene encodes CDR1 MGHRA and CDR2 YSYEKL. The CDR3 consists of 16 residues.

This CDR3 is CASSTGTGGMETQYF. CDR3 in DNA: TGTGCCAGCAGTACTGGGACAGGGGGGATGGAGACCCAGTACTTC. V usage is TRBV28 and J usage is TRBJ2-5, with TRBD1 matching 11 bases. Unmatched junction bases numbered 7, after V lost 5 bases and J lost 5 bases. Germline V gives CDR1 MDHEN, CDR2 SYDVKM. This CDR3 has 15 residues.